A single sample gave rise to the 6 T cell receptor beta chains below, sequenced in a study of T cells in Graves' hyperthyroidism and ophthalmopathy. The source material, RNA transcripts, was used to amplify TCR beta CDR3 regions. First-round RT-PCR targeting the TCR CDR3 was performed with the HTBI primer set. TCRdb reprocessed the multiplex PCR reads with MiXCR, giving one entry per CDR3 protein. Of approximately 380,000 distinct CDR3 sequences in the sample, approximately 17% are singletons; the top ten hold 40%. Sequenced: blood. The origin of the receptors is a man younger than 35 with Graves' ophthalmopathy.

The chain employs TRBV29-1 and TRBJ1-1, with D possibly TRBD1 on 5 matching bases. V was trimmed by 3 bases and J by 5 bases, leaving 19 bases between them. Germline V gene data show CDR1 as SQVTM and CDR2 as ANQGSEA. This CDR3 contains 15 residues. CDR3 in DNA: TGCAGCGTTGATGCCACCGTTGGGACGGGGACTGAAGCTTTCTTT. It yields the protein CSVDATVGTGTEAFF.

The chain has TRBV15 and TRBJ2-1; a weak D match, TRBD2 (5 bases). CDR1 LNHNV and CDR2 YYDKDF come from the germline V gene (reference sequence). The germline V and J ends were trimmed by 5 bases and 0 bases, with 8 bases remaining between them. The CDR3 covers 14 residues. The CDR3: CATSDDYSYNEQFF. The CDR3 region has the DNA TGTGCCACCAGCGATGACTACTCCTACAATGAGCAGTTCTTC.

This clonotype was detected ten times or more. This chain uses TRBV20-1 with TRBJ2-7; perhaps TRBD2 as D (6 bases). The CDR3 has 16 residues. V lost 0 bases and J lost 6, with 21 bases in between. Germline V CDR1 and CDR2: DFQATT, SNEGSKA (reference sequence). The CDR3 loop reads CSARDSGAGGEGEQYF. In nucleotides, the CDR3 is TGCAGTGCTAGAGATTCCGGGGCCGGGGGTGAGGGCGAGCAGTACTTC.

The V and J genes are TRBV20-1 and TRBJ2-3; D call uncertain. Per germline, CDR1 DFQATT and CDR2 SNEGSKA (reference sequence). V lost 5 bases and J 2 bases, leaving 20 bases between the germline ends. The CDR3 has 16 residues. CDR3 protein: CSAPDLRARPTDTQYF. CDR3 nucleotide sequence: TGCAGTGCTCCCGATCTACGGGCCAGACCCACAGATACGCAGTATTTT.

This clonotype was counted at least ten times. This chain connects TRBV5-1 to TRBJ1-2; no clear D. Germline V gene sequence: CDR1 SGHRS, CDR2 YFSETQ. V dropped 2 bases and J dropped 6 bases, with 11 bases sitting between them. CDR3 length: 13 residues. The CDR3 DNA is TGCGCCAGCAGCTTTTCGGCGGGCGATGGCTACACCTTC. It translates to CASSFSAGDGYTF.

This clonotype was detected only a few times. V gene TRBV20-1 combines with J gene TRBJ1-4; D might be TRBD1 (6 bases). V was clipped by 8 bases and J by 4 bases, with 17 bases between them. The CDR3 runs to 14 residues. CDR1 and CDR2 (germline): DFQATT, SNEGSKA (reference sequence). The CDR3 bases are TGCAGTTCCGCCTCCGGGACACATAATGAAAAACTGTTTTTT. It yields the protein CSSASGTHNEKLFF.